The 26 T cell receptor beta chains in this list originate from one sample, sequenced in a study of blood T cell repertoires in COVID-19. Assay used: immunoSEQ multiplex PCR; TCRdb lists only in-frame clones, some missing. The table shows around 150,000 clones, with approximately 88% occurring only once. Sequencing was carried out using PBMCs or T cells enriched from blood (not recorded which). The receptors come from a woman aged 55 to 70 who had recovered from COVID-19.

The genes are TRBV2 and TRBJ1-2; 8 bases map to TRBD1. V dropped 5 bases and J dropped 3; count of bases not matched to a gene: 5. The germline CDR1 and CDR2 sequences are SNHLY and FYNNEI. The CDR3 has 14 amino acids. The CDR3 is CASSKDREYYGYTF. In DNA form, the CDR3 reads TGTGCCAGCAGTAAGGACAGGGAATACTATGGCTACACCTTC.

The chain carries TRBV4-1 and TRBJ1-4; TRBD1 aligns across 7 bases. Losses at the gene ends were 1 base for V and 4 bases for J; bases not matched to a gene: 6. Germline V lookup: CDR1 MGHRA, CDR2 YSYEKL. The CDR3 spans 16 residues. CDR3 sequence: CASSQVKGAVNEKLFF. The CDR3, as DNA: TGCGCCAGCAGCCAAGTCAAGGGGGCAGTTAATGAAAAACTGTTTTTT.

The genes are TRBV5-3 and TRBJ1-2, with 8 positions matching TRBD1. TRBV5-3 counts as an open reading frame of uncertain function. V trimming: 4 bases; J trimming: 8 bases; junction bases outside the gene matches: 16. The CDR3 totals 16 residues. The CDR3 coding sequence is TGTGCCAGAAGCCCACGTTTTGCAGGGGGCCATGACGGCTACACCTTC. It codes for CARSPRFAGGHDGYTF.

This clone has a single count. The V and J genes are TRBV24-1 and TRBJ2-7; possibly TRBD2 for D (6 bases). This CDR3 spans 15 amino acids. The V gene lost 3 bases and the J gene lost 13 bases, with 24 bases spanning the gap. CDR1 is KGHDR and CDR2 is SFDVKD in the germline V gene. The CDR3 DNA reads as TGTGCCACCAGTGATAGCCGACGAGACGGTGGGAGGATATACTTC. It is translated as CATSDSRRDGGRIYF.

CDR3 nucleotides: TGTGCCAGCAGTGAGGGGGTACAGGGGACCTATGGCTACACCTTC. Translation gives CASSEGVQGTYGYTF. The V gene is TRBV2, the J gene TRBJ1-2, with 7 bases matching TRBD1. The junction had 8 bases not matched to a gene; V was cut back by 3 bases and J by 4 bases. CDR1 and CDR2 (germline): SNHLY, FYNNEI. This CDR3 has 15 amino acids.

The CDR3 reads CASRNLDRPEQFF. The CDR3 bases are TGTGCCAGCAGAAATCTAGACAGGCCCGAGCAGTTCTTC. The chain is built from TRBV27 and TRBJ2-1; D is perhaps TRBD1 (6 bases). Germline V gene sequence: CDR1 MNHEY, CDR2 SMNVEV (reference sequence). Trimming shortened V by 6 bases and J by 10 bases, and 16 bases separated the two germline ends. The CDR3 runs to 13 residues.

V and J are TRBV5-6 and TRBJ2-3, with TRBD1 identical over 7 bases. The CDR3 has 16 amino acids. CDR1 is SGHDT and CDR2 is YYEEEE in the germline V gene. Trimming at V came to 3 bases and at J to 0 bases, leaving 7 bases not matched to a gene. The CDR3 is CASSWIGTASTDTQYF. The CDR3 region has the DNA TGTGCCAGCAGCTGGATCGGGACAGCTAGCACAGATACGCAGTATTTT.

This sequence joins TRBV5-1 and TRBJ1-1; no reliable D call. Trimming removed 0 bases at V and 4 bases at J, with 10 bases between. Germline assignment: CDR1 SGHRS and CDR2 YFSETQ. The CDR3 covers 14 residues. CDR3 DNA sequence: TGCGCCAGCAGCTTGGTGGGAGGGCGCACTGAAGCTTTCTTT. Its protein is CASSLVGGRTEAFF.

The chain combines TRBV12-3 or TRBV12-4 with TRBJ1-1; maybe TRBD1 (6 bases). The CDR3 consists of 13 residues. V was trimmed by 4 bases and J by 1 base, leaving 7 bases between them. The CDR3 region is CASSSTGNTEAFF. As DNA, the CDR3 is TGTGCCAGCAGTTCGACAGGGAACACTGAAGCTTTCTTT.

This chain links TRBV15 with TRBJ1-1, with a tentative D call TRBD1 (5 bases). The germline CDR1 and CDR2 sequences are LNHNV and YYDKDF (reference sequence). This CDR3 has 14 residues. The V end was cut by 0 bases, the J end by 7 bases, with 12 bases between. The CDR3 bases are TGTGCCACCAGCAGAGAAGTAAAGGGGTTTGAAGCTTTCTTT. It specifies CATSREVKGFEAFF.

The chain employs TRBV6-5 and TRBJ1-2; 10 nucleotides line up with TRBD1. The CDR3 has 15 amino acids. Trimming cost V 5 bases and J 3 bases; bases outside gene matches: 6. Germline V gene lookup returns CDR1 MNHEY and CDR2 SVGAGI. The CDR3 region is CASSPLGQGDYGYTF. The CDR3 DNA is TGTGCCAGCAGTCCCCTCGGACAGGGGGACTATGGCTACACCTTC.

The V and J genes are TRBV7-9 and TRBJ2-7, with 9 bases identical to TRBD1. This CDR3 region has 16 residues. The germline V gene encodes CDR1 SEHNR and CDR2 FQNEAQ (reference sequence). Germline trimming cut 5 bases from V and 7 bases from J; bases unmatched to any gene: 15. The CDR3 here is CASSPEWDRVLQEQYF. In DNA form, the CDR3 reads TGTGCCAGCAGCCCCGAGTGGGACAGGGTGTTGCAAGAGCAGTACTTC.

This chain joins TRBV19 and TRBJ1-1; 9 bases align to TRBD1. Trimming cost V 1 base and J 0 bases; bases outside gene matches: 9. Germline lookup yields CDR1 LNHDA and CDR2 SQIVND (reference sequence). CDR3 length: 18 residues. The CDR3 nucleotides are TGTGCCAGTAGTATAGGAGGGGACAGGGTGGGATTGAACACTGAAGCTTTCTTT. This encodes CASSIGGDRVGLNTEAFF.

V usage is TRBV3-1 (or the pseudogene TRBV3-2) and J usage is TRBJ2-3, with a weak D call TRBD2 (6 bases). The CDR3 has 14 amino acids. Per the germline V gene, CDR1 is LGHDT and CDR2 is YNNKEL (reference sequence). Trimming took off 4 bases at V and 8 bases at J, with 16 bases between the two ends. The CDR3 region is CASSPRLEVGTQYF. The CDR3 nucleotides are TGTGCCAGCAGCCCCCGACTAGAGGTCGGTACGCAGTATTTT.

The rearrangement uses TRBV30 and TRBJ1-3; D unclear. The CDR3 runs to 12 residues. V dropped 8 bases and J dropped 4 bases, with 12 bases sitting between them. The germline V gene encodes CDR1 GTSNPN and CDR2 SVGIG (reference sequence). This CDR3 is CALQLSGNTIYF. DNA of the CDR3: TGTGCCCTACAGCTTTCAGGAAACACCATATATTTT.

V is TRBV2 and J is TRBJ1-6, with a tentative D call TRBD1 (6 bases). Germline loops: CDR1 SNHLY, CDR2 FYNNEI. With 7 bases removed from V and 9 bases from J, the gap between germline ends came to 13 bases. The CDR3 sequence is 13 residues long. CDR3 DNA sequence: TGTGCCAGCAAGGTTGAGGGGGTTTCACCCCTCCACTTT. The encoded protein is CASKVEGVSPLHF.

V and J are TRBV6-2 or TRBV6-3 and TRBJ1-1; no clear D. Trimming left V 6 bases short and J 1 base short, with 12 bases between. In germline, CDR1 is MNHEY, CDR2 SVGEGT. This CDR3 spans 14 amino acids. CDR3 nucleotides: TGTGCCAGCAGCCCCCTTCTTAGGAACACTGAAGCTTTCTTT. The encoded protein is CASSPLLRNTEAFF.

This clone was recorded only once. This sequence joins TRBV5-1 and TRBJ2-1; D not certain. The germline CDR1 and CDR2 sequences are SGHRS and YFSETQ. The CDR3 loop spans 15 amino acids. The germline V and J ends were trimmed by 0 bases and 0 bases, with 7 bases remaining between them. The CDR3 spells CASSLVVSSYNEQFF. The CDR3 coding sequence is TGCGCCAGCAGCTTGGTTGTTAGCTCCTACAATGAGCAGTTCTTC.

The CDR3 DNA is TGTGCCAGCAGGACAGGGGGCCCTACCCGGTACACCTTC. It is translated as CASRTGGPTRYTF. J is TRBJ1-2 and V is TRBV6-5, with 10 bases aligning to TRBD1. The germline V gene encodes CDR1 MNHEY and CDR2 SVGAGI. V shed 6 bases, J shed 11 bases, and the junction held 9 bases outside the gene matches. The CDR3 has 13 amino acids.

V gene TRBV5-1 combines with J gene TRBJ1-6; D is unresolved. The CDR3 is made up of 16 amino acids. Trimming pared 1 base from V and 0 bases from J, leaving 8 bases between. Germline assignment: CDR1 SGHRS and CDR2 YFSETQ. The CDR3 DNA reads as TGCGCCAGCAGCTTGAGAGAGAGCTCCTATAATTCACCCCTCCACTTT. Translated, it gives CASSLRESSYNSPLHF.

In this sample, this clone turned up a few times. This chain joins TRBV3-1 (or the pseudogene TRBV3-2) and TRBJ1-1; D call uncertain. V dropped 7 bases and J dropped 0 bases, with 12 bases sitting between them. Germline V gene data show CDR1 as LGHDT and CDR2 as YNNKEL (reference sequence). The CDR3 runs to 14 residues. CDR3 nucleotides: TGTGCCAGCACCCCCACGGGAATGAACACTGAAGCTTTCTTT. Protein product: CASTPTGMNTEAFF.

The V gene is TRBV19, the J gene TRBJ1-2; D is possibly TRBD1 (6 bases). Germline V gives CDR1 LNHDA, CDR2 SQIVND (reference sequence). Trimming pared 7 bases from V and 4 bases from J, leaving 13 bases between. CDR3 length: 13 residues. The CDR3, as DNA: TGTGCCAGTACCCCAACAGGGACCTATGGCTACACCTTC. As protein: CASTPTGTYGYTF.

This chain joins TRBV4-2 and TRBJ1-3; possibly TRBD1 for D (6 bases). CDR1 and CDR2 (germline): LGHNA, YNFKEQ. Trimming removed 3 bases from V and 3 bases from J, with 9 bases in between. The length of the CDR3 is 14 residues. The DNA for the CDR3 is TGTGCCAGCAGCCAGCGGGGGCTTGGAAACACCATATATTTT. Protein sequence: CASSQRGLGNTIYF.

The gene calls are TRBV28 and TRBJ1-1, with D possibly being TRBD1 (5 bases). CDR1 is MDHEN, CDR2 SYDVKM, per germline. Deletions cut 3 bases from V and 5 bases from J, with 16 bases between. This CDR3 contains 15 residues. CDR3: CASSFWRRGGTEAFF. CDR3 in DNA: TGTGCCAGCAGTTTTTGGAGGAGGGGTGGGACTGAAGCTTTCTTT.

V gene TRBV7-3 combines with J gene TRBJ2-5, with D unresolved. V was pared by 2 bases and J by 5 bases, with 9 bases between. The CDR3 spans 13 residues. Germline V gene sequence: CDR1 SGHTA, CDR2 FQGTGA. This CDR3 reads CASSLGASETQYF. The DNA of the CDR3 is TGTGCCAGCAGCTTAGGAGCTTCGGAGACCCAGTACTTC.

The CDR3 DNA follows: TGTGCCAGCAGCTTAGCTGGCAGGGGCACGGGCGAGCAGTACTTC. Translation: CASSLAGRGTGEQYF. The rearrangement uses TRBV7-9 and TRBJ2-7, with D tentatively TRBD1 (6 bases). The CDR3 loop spans 15 amino acids. V dropped 0 bases and J dropped 6 bases, with 15 bases sitting between them. The germline V gene has CDR1 SEHNR and CDR2 FQNEAQ (reference sequence).